This T cell receptor beta chain was sequenced in a study of cytomegalovirus exposure and HLA in healthy donors. The PCR contained 60 Vbeta and 13 Jbeta primers. Using immunoSEQ multiplex PCR, the repertoire was profiled, and TCRdb retains in-frame clones only, with some absent. The table includes about 180,000 clones, about three quarters detected once. The source material was PBMCs. This TCR derives from a man aged 18 to 35 in good health and CMV-seronegative.

This CDR3 reads CASSRAGTSYNEQFF. The CDR3 DNA follows: TGTGCCAGTAGTAGGGCCGGCACCTCCTACAATGAGCAGTTCTTC. V usage is TRBV19 and J usage is TRBJ2-1, with no clear D. CDR1 and CDR2 from the germline V gene are LNHDA and SQIVND (reference sequence). Trimming removed 4 bases at V and 0 bases at J, with 10 bases between. This CDR3 has 15 amino acids.